One and the same sample provided the 22 T cell receptor beta chains below, sequenced in a study of regulatory and conventional T cells in RAG deficiency. Sequencing was performed with immunoSEQ multiplex PCR; in TCRdb, only in-frame clones are kept and a portion is missing. The table lists roughly 29,000 clones, 90% to 95% of them singletons. Regulatory T cells were sorted from blood as CD4+ CD25-high CD127-low cells. The same data also contributed to another study, on regulatory T cells. That study adds: The PCR used 52 TRBV and 13 TRBJ primers.

What was sequenced was Tregs sorted from blood. The receptors come from a human donor in good health.

The V gene is TRBV4-2, the J gene TRBJ1-5; D might be TRBD1 (5 bases). This CDR3 region has 16 residues. V dropped 0 bases and J dropped 6 bases, with 15 bases sitting between them. Germline V lookup: CDR1 LGHNA, CDR2 YNFKEQ. The CDR3 loop is CASSQDQGRVGQPQHF. The CDR3 DNA is TGTGCCAGCAGCCAAGATCAAGGCAGGGTCGGTCAGCCCCAGCATTTT.

The rearrangement joins TRBV2 to TRBJ1-6, with D possibly matching TRBD1 (5 bases). V was shortened by 8 bases and J by 7 bases, with 15 bases between the two germline ends. The CDR3 consists of 14 residues. CDR1 SNHLY and CDR2 FYNNEI come from the germline V gene. The CDR3 sequence: CASGAGFHNSPLHF. The CDR3 nucleotides are TGTGCCAGCGGGGCGGGGTTCCACAATTCACCCCTCCACTTT. Full variable domain (missing parts from reference TRBV2 and TRBJ1-6): EPEVTQTPSHQVTQMGQEVILRCVPISNHLYFYWYRQILGQKVEFLVSFYNNEISEKSEIFDDQFSVERPDGSNFTLKIRSTKLEDSAMYFCASGAGFHNSPLHFGNGTRLTVT.

This chain connects TRBV5-1 to TRBJ1-1; D call uncertain. Germline lookup yields CDR1 SGHRS and CDR2 YFSETQ. With 1 base removed from V and 3 bases from J, the gap between germline ends came to 7 bases. CDR3 size: 13 residues. The DNA for the CDR3 is TGCGCCAGCAGCTTGCGGGCCCACACTGAAGCTTTCTTT. Protein sequence: CASSLRAHTEAFF.

The chain employs TRBV5-1 and TRBJ2-3; D uncertain. Trimming removed 3 bases at V and 2 bases at J, with 16 bases between. The germline V gene has CDR1 SGHRS and CDR2 YFSETQ. The CDR3 totals 16 residues. The CDR3 sequence is CASSYLLGLYTDTQYF. The CDR3 bases are TGCGCCAGCAGCTACTTATTGGGCTTGTACACAGATACGCAGTATTTT.

This clone appeared a few times. The chain uses TRBV7-9 and TRBJ1-1, with no clear D. Looked up from germline, CDR1 is SEHNR and CDR2 is FQNEAQ (reference sequence). The CDR3 is made up of 14 amino acids. V lost 1 base to trimming and J lost 1 base, with 7 bases between them. The CDR3 DNA reads as TGTGCCAGCAGCTTAGGTTACTCGAACACTGAAGCTTTCTTT. It is translated as CASSLGYSNTEAFF. The full variable domain, with the rest looked up from reference TRBV7-9 and TRBJ1-1, is DTGVSQNPRHKITKRGQNVTFRCDPISEHNRLYWYRQTLGQGPEFLTYFQNEAQLEKSRLLSDRFSAERPKGSFSTLEIQRTEQGDSAMYLCASSLGYSNTEAFFGQGTRLTVV.

V gene TRBV29-1 combines with J gene TRBJ2-7, with D perhaps given as TRBD1 or TRBD2 (5 bases each). The germline V gene has CDR1 SQVTM and CDR2 ANQGSEA. V lost 4 bases, J lost 2 bases, and 9 bases lay in between. The CDR3 spans 12 residues. CDR3 sequence reads: CSVGGGPYEQYF. DNA for the CDR3: TGCAGCGTTGGTGGGGGACCCTACGAGCAGTACTTC.

The chain uses TRBV2 and TRBJ2-1; D is undetermined. Trimming removed 3 bases at V and 3 bases at J, with 15 bases between. Per germline, CDR1 SNHLY and CDR2 FYNNEI. CDR3 length: 16 residues. The CDR3 loop reads CASSEGIESYYNEQFF. In DNA form, the CDR3 reads TGTGCCAGCAGTGAGGGGATTGAGTCTTACTACAATGAGCAGTTCTTC. Complete variable domain (other parts from reference TRBV2 and TRBJ2-1): EPEVTQTPSHQVTQMGQEVILRCVPISNHLYFYWYRQILGQKVEFLVSFYNNEISEKSEIFDDQFSVERPDGSNFTLKIRSTKLEDSAMYFCASSEGIESYYNEQFFGPGTRLTVL.

This clone was observed once. The CDR3 bases are TGCGCCAGCAGCCAAGATCCGCAGGGGGTGGGAAACATTCAGTACTTC. It is translated as CASSQDPQGVGNIQYF. V usage is TRBV4-1 and J usage is TRBJ2-4, with 7 bases lining up with TRBD1. The length of the CDR3 is 16 residues. V was pared by 0 bases and J by 6 bases, with 8 bases of the junction left unmatched. Germline assignment: CDR1 MGHRA and CDR2 YSYEKL.

V usage is TRBV5-1 and J usage is TRBJ2-5; D not certain. Germline lookup yields CDR1 SGHRS and CDR2 YFSETQ. This CDR3 is built from 14 residues. The ends were cut back, 0 bases at V and 5 bases at J, with 11 bases in the middle. The CDR3 DNA follows: TGCGCCAGCAGCTTGGATGTGGGCATTGAGACCCAGTACTTC. This gives the protein CASSLDVGIETQYF.

The chain joins TRBV5-4 to TRBJ2-1; 8 bases line up with TRBD1. Germline V lookup: CDR1 SGHNT, CDR2 YYREEE (reference sequence). Trimming took 3 bases from V and 9 from J; bases not matched to a gene: 11. This CDR3 comprises 15 residues. DNA of the CDR3: TGTGCCAGCAGCTCTACCGGGACAGGAGTAACTGAGCAGTTCTTC. The encoded protein is CASSSTGTGVTEQFF.

This chain uses TRBV4-1 with TRBJ2-7; D remains ambiguous. This CDR3 has 15 amino acids. V gave up 1 base and J gave up 5 bases, with 15 bases separating them. CDR1 MGHRA and CDR2 YSYEKL come from the germline V gene. Here the CDR3 reads CASSQVGLGPDEQYF. As DNA, the CDR3 is TGCGCCAGCAGCCAAGTAGGGCTGGGCCCGGACGAGCAGTACTTC.

The V call is TRBV5-6, the J call TRBJ1-2, with D uncertain. Trimming pared 2 bases from V and 2 bases from J, leaving 13 bases between. CDR1 SGHDT and CDR2 YYEEEE come from the germline V gene. CDR3 length equals 15 residues. The CDR3 DNA reads as TGTGCCAGCAGCTTTCTCGGCCCTGAGAACTATGGCTACACCTTC. Translating it yields CASSFLGPENYGYTF.

This chain links TRBV5-6 with TRBJ1-6; tentative D call: TRBD1 (5 bases). Deletions cut 6 bases from V and 10 bases from J, with 17 bases between. Germline CDR1 SGHDT, CDR2 YYEEEE. CDR3 length equals 14 residues. This CDR3 is CASNLGVLGSPLHF. The CDR3 region has the DNA TGTGCCAGCAACCTGGGGGTCCTTGGGTCACCCCTCCACTTT.

V usage is TRBV6-1 and J usage is TRBJ1-2, with D unresolved. CDR3 length: 14 amino acids. Germline CDR1 reads MNHNS; CDR2 reads SASEGT. Trimming shortened V by 4 bases and J by 5 bases, and 14 bases separated the two germline ends. In nucleotides, the CDR3 is TGTGCCAGCAGTGCGTCACCGCACGTTTATGGCTACACCTTC. Amino acids: CASSASPHVYGYTF.

This chain uses TRBV5-1 with TRBJ2-3; D not resolved. This CDR3 is built from 14 residues. The germline CDR1 and CDR2 sequences are SGHRS and YFSETQ. Trimming shortened V by 4 bases and J by 6 bases, and 15 bases separated the two germline ends. The CDR3 region has the DNA TGCGCCAGCAGCCTCCAGTGGCCCGAGGATACGCAGTATTTT. Its protein product is CASSLQWPEDTQYF.

The rearrangement uses TRBV28 and TRBJ1-2; 9 bases agree with TRBD1. V gave up 5 bases and J gave up 1 base; unmatched junction bases: 11. There are 17 residues in the CDR3. The germline V gene encodes CDR1 MDHEN and CDR2 SYDVKM. The CDR3, as DNA: TGTGCCAGCAGTCCTTACACACCGACAGGGGGTAACTATGGCTACACCTTC. It codes for CASSPYTPTGGNYGYTF.

CDR3 coding DNA: TGCGCCAGCAGTCCTAGGGGTAACACTGAAGCTTTCTTT. It encodes CASSPRGNTEAFF. The rearrangement links TRBV5-1 to TRBJ1-1; D is possibly TRBD1 (5 bases). Germline V gene lookup returns CDR1 SGHRS and CDR2 YFSETQ. Deletions cut 5 bases from V and 2 bases from J, with 10 bases between. The CDR3 has 13 residues. Complete variable domain (other parts from reference TRBV5-1 and TRBJ1-1): KAGVTQTPRYLIKTRGQQVTLSCSPISGHRSVSWYQQTPGQGLQFLFEYFSETQRNKGNFPGRFSGRQFSNSRSEMNVSTLELGDSALYLCASSPRGNTEAFFGQGTRLTVV.

J is TRBJ2-3 and V is TRBV9, with 9 bases that match TRBD2. V lost 3 bases to trimming and J lost 5 bases; unmatched junction nucleotides: 7. The CDR3 has 15 amino acids. Germline assignment: CDR1 SGDLS and CDR2 YYNGEE. Here the CDR3 DNA reads TGTGCCAGCAGCGCCTCTAGCGGGGCCTTAGATACGCAGTATTTT. This encodes CASSASSGALDTQYF.

This clone was detected once. The chain employs TRBV19 and TRBJ1-6; D is possibly TRBD1 (5 bases). The CDR3 spans 13 residues. V dropped 6 bases and J dropped 9 bases, with 12 bases sitting between them. From germline, CDR1 is LNHDA and CDR2 SQIVND (reference sequence). CDR3 amino acids: CASSQGVGSPLHF. CDR3 coding DNA: TGTGCCAGTAGCCAGGGAGTTGGTTCACCCCTCCACTTT.

The chain is built from TRBV4-2 and TRBJ1-2; weak D call: TRBD1 (6 bases). Per the germline V gene, CDR1 is LGHNA and CDR2 is YNFKEQ. The CDR3 is made up of 16 amino acids. V lost 5 bases and J lost 8, with 24 bases in between. CDR3 coding DNA: TGTGCCAGCAGCAAGGGGCCAGGGGCTCCAGCTAGCGGCTACACCTTC. Translated: CASSKGPGAPASGYTF.

The chain uses TRBV9 and TRBJ2-5; 8 nucleotides match TRBD2. V lost 0 bases and J lost 5; bases outside the gene matches: 3. This CDR3 spans 14 amino acids. From germline, CDR1 is SGDLS and CDR2 YYNGEE. CDR3 amino acids: CASSVGGLGETQYF. CDR3 nucleotide sequence: TGTGCCAGCAGCGTAGGGGGACTAGGGGAGACCCAGTACTTC.

The gene calls are TRBV7-2 and TRBJ2-5; 7 bases fit TRBD2. Trimming took 1 base from V and 4 from J; bases not matched to a gene: 3. The CDR3 totals 14 residues. Germline loops: CDR1 SGHTA, CDR2 FQGNSA. The CDR3 DNA reads TGTGCCAGCAGCTTAGGGGGGGGGTCAGAGACCCAGTACTTC. Residues: CASSLGGGSETQYF. Full variable domain (missing parts from reference TRBV7-2 and TRBJ2-5): GAGVSQSPSNKVTEKGKDVELRCDPISGHTALYWYRQSLGQGLEFLIYFQGNSAPDKSGLPSDRFSAERTGGSVSTLTIQRTQQEDSAVYLCASSLGGGSETQYFGPGTRLLVL.